Below are 19 T cell receptor beta chains sequenced from a single sample in a study of T-cell memory formation after mild COVID-19. TCRdb re-derived calls from the 5' RACE reads in MiXCR, one entry per CDR3 protein. The sample holds approximately 480,000 distinct CDR3 sequences, around a sixth seen once. The sequencing sample was made of PBMCs or a T cell subset sorted from them (not recorded which). The source is an adult woman who had mild COVID-19 (a few samples of this study predate the infection). Cell type and time point are not known.

The chain carries TRBV5-6 and TRBJ2-1; perhaps TRBD2 as D (6 bases). The CDR3 consists of 16 residues. CDR1 is SGHDT and CDR2 is YYEEEE in the germline V gene. The V gene lost 1 base and the J gene lost 4 bases, with 15 bases spanning the gap. This CDR3 is CASSLNPGLIYNEQFF. CDR3 DNA: TGTGCCAGCAGCTTGAACCCGGGACTGATATACAATGAGCAGTTCTTC.

This clonotype appeared a few times. This sequence joins TRBV12-3 or TRBV12-4 and TRBJ2-1; a weak D match, TRBD2 (6 bases). With 8 bases removed from V and 5 bases from J, the gap between germline ends came to 19 bases. There are 15 residues in the CDR3. DNA for the CDR3: TGTGCCAGCGCTAGCGTCAACTCGGTGCACAATGAGCAGTTCTTC. It is translated as CASASVNSVHNEQFF.

This clonotype was counted only a few times. The chain joins TRBV24-1 to TRBJ2-1, with TRBD1 matching over 7 bases. V lost 4 bases, J lost 6 bases, and 11 bases stayed unmatched. The germline CDR1 and CDR2 sequences are KGHDR and SFDVKD. The CDR3 has 16 amino acids. The CDR3 loop is CATSDPPGQYINEQFF. CDR3 in DNA: TGTGCCACCAGTGACCCCCCGGGACAGTACATCAATGAGCAGTTCTTC.

This clonotype has a handful of counts. CDR3 protein: CASSSQADTQYF. CDR3 nucleotide sequence: TGTGCCAGCAGCTCACAGGCGGATACGCAGTATTTT. The rearrangement links TRBV7-2 to TRBJ2-3; D is perhaps TRBD1 (5 bases). Germline V gives CDR1 SGHTA, CDR2 FQGNSA. The CDR3 has 12 amino acids. V was pared by 4 bases and J by 6 bases, with 8 bases between.

With regard to this clonotype: Germline and junction disagree at one end, which may indicate a read error. The genes are TRBV10-2 and TRBJ2-1; D might be TRBD2 (6 bases). The CDR3 is 12 amino acids. Per the germline V gene, CDR1 is WSHSY and CDR2 is SAAADI. The CDR3 is CATFPGASDPLF. The CDR3 DNA follows: TGCGCCACCTTCCCCGGGGCTAGCGACCCGCTCTTC.

This clonotype was counted ten times or more. The chain joins TRBV15 to TRBJ2-7, with D unresolved. Trimming removed 1 base from V and 5 bases from J, with 12 bases in between. Germline CDR1 and CDR2: LNHNV and YYDKDF (reference sequence). CDR3 size: 14 residues. CDR3 loop: CATSRGTVSNEQYF. The CDR3 nucleotides read TGTGCCACCAGCAGAGGAACAGTGAGCAACGAGCAGTACTTC.

The J gene is TRBJ2-5, the V gene TRBV6-2 or TRBV6-3; 8 bases map to TRBD2. Germline V gene lookup returns CDR1 MNHEY and CDR2 SVGEGT. V lost 6 bases to trimming and J lost 1 base; unmatched junction nucleotides: 7. The length of the CDR3 is 15 residues. CDR3 sequence reads: CASRSSGSRQETQYF. CDR3 nucleotide sequence: TGTGCCAGCAGATCCAGCGGGAGTCGCCAAGAGACCCAGTACTTC.

This clonotype was observed at least ten times. CDR3 residues: CATSDLGQEETQYF. CDR3 bases: TGTGCCACCAGTGATTTGGGACAGGAAGAGACCCAGTACTTC. This sequence joins TRBV24-1 and TRBJ2-5; 7 nucleotides align to TRBD1. Germline V gene data show CDR1 as KGHDR and CDR2 as SFDVKD. Trimming cost V 0 bases and J 3 bases; bases outside gene matches: 0. The CDR3 has 14 amino acids.

This chain links TRBV27 with TRBJ2-1; D uncertain. The V gene's germline CDR1 is MNHEY and CDR2 SMNVEV (reference sequence). The CDR3 is 14 amino acids. Trimming removed 2 bases at V and 8 bases at J, with 13 bases between. The CDR3 loop reads CASSLNGRRYEQFF. The CDR3 region has the DNA TGTGCCAGCAGTTTAAACGGGCGGCGGTATGAGCAGTTCTTC.

The CDR3 spells CATSRPSGLTYEQYF. CDR3 coding DNA: TGTGCCACCAGCAGACCGAGCGGTTTGACCTACGAGCAGTACTTC. This chain links TRBV15 with TRBJ2-7; tentative D call: TRBD2 (5 bases). This CDR3 region has 15 residues. CDR1 and CDR2 (germline): LNHNV, YYDKDF (reference sequence). Trimming took 2 bases from V and 2 from J, leaving 13 bases between them. The whole variable domain, filled in from reference TRBV15 and TRBJ2-7, reads DAMVIQNPRYQVTQFGKPVTLSCSQTLNHNVMYWYQQKSSQAPKLLFHYYDKDFNNEADTPDNFQSRRPNTSFCFLDIRSPGLGDTAMYLCATSRPSGLTYEQYFGPGTRLTVT.

V usage is TRBV5-6 and J usage is TRBJ1-2, with 9 bases lining up with TRBD1. J lost 8 bases, V lost 1 base, and 3 bases had no gene match. The CDR3 runs to 13 residues. CDR1 is SGHDT and CDR2 is YYEEEE in the germline V gene. CDR3 region: CASSLPTGGGYTF. CDR3 DNA sequence: TGTGCCAGCAGCTTGCCGACAGGGGGAGGCTACACCTTC.

This clonotype was seen only a few times. The V gene is TRBV12-3 or TRBV12-4, the J gene TRBJ1-2; D gene ambiguous. V lost 4 bases and J 2 bases, leaving 11 bases between the germline ends. The CDR3 contains 14 residues. In DNA form, the CDR3 reads TGTGCCAGCAGTTCCGGACGGTGGAACTATGGCTACACCTTC. Residues: CASSSGRWNYGYTF.

This clonotype has a handful of counts. The J gene is TRBJ2-1, the V gene TRBV7-2; 12 positions match TRBD2. Germline V gene lookup returns CDR1 SGHTA and CDR2 FQGNSA. The CDR3 consists of 17 residues. The V segment lost 0 bases and the J segment 3 bases; nucleotides outside the gene matches: 3. The CDR3 region is CASSLAPTSGSYNEQFF. The CDR3 DNA reads as TGTGCCAGCAGCTTAGCCCCGACTAGCGGGAGCTACAATGAGCAGTTCTTC.

At least ten counts were recorded for this clonotype. V is TRBV12-3 or TRBV12-4 and J is TRBJ2-1, with D uncertain. The CDR3 length is 11 residues. V was pared by 3 bases and J by 7 bases, with 4 bases between. Here the CDR3 reads CASSFANEQFF. In DNA form, the CDR3 reads TGTGCCAGCAGTTTCGCGAATGAGCAGTTCTTC.

Only one count was recorded for this clonotype. This sequence joins TRBV11-2 and TRBJ2-7; D call uncertain. Germline loops: CDR1 SGHAT, CDR2 FQNNGV. The V and J ends lost 5 bases and 2 bases respectively, with 16 bases between them. There are 15 residues in the CDR3. The DNA for the CDR3 is TGTGCCAGCAGCGCTTCTTCGGGCGATACCTACGAGCAGTACTTC. It is translated as CASSASSGDTYEQYF.

This chain uses TRBV4-1 with TRBJ2-7, with TRBD1 matching 8 bases. The CDR3 runs 14 residues. Germline values: CDR1 MGHRA, CDR2 YSYEKL. The J segment lost 5 bases and the V segment lost 7 bases, leaving 10 bases of the junction unmatched. This CDR3 is CASKQGAPSDEQYF. The DNA of the CDR3 is TGCGCCAGCAAGCAGGGGGCCCCTTCGGACGAGCAGTACTTC.

V is TRBV4-1 and J is TRBJ1-1; D not resolved. Germline loops: CDR1 MGHRA, CDR2 YSYEKL. V was pared by 1 base and J by 7 bases, with 16 bases between. The CDR3 extends over 15 amino acids. The CDR3 DNA sequence: TGCGCCAGCAGCCAAGTTGTGGGGAGGGTCAATGAAGCTTTCTTT. Its translation: CASSQVVGRVNEAFF.

This clonotype was observed a few times. The chain employs TRBV19 and TRBJ2-7, with 7 bases identical to TRBD2. Germline V gene data show CDR1 as LNHDA and CDR2 as SQIVND (reference sequence). CDR3 length: 14 residues. The V and J ends lost 4 bases and 5 bases, in that order; junction bases with no gene match: 8. CDR3 coding DNA: TGTGCCAGTAGTACTAGGGACTACGGGGACGAGCAGTACTTC. Translating it yields CASSTRDYGDEQYF.

A note on this clonotype: Possible read error: a much larger clone is one base away. This rearrangement joins TRBV9 to TRBJ2-1; possibly TRBD1 for D (6 bases). Germline CDR1 is SGDLS and CDR2 is YYNGEE. This CDR3 has 17 residues. The DNA of the CDR3 is TGTGCCAGCAGCGAGGGTGGGGGCCTTCAGGGGTACAGTGAGCAGTTCTTC. Residues: CASSEGGGLQGYSEQFF. The full variable domain, with the rest looked up from reference TRBV9 and TRBJ2-1, is DSGVTQTPKHLITATGQRVTLRCSPRSGDLSVYWYQQSLDQGLQFLIQYYNGEERAKGNILERFSAQQFPDLHSELNLSSLELGDSALYFCASSEGGGLQGYSEQFFGPGTRLTVL.